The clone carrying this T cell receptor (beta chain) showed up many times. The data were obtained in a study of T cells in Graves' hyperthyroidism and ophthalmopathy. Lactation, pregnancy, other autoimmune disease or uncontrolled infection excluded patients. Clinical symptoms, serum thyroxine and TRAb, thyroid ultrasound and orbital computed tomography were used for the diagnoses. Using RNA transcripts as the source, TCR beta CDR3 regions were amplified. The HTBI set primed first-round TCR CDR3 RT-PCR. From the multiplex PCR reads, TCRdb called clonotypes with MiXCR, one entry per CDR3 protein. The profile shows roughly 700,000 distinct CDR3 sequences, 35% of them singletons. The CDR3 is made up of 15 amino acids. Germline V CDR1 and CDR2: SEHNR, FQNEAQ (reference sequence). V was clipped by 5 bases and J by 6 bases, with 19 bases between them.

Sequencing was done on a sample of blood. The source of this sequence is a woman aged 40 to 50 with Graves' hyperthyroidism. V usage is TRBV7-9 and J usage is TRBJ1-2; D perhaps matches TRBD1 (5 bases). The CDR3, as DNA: TGTGCCAGCAGCCCTACCGGGGGTATACACGATGGCTACACCTTC. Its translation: CASSPTGGIHDGYTF.